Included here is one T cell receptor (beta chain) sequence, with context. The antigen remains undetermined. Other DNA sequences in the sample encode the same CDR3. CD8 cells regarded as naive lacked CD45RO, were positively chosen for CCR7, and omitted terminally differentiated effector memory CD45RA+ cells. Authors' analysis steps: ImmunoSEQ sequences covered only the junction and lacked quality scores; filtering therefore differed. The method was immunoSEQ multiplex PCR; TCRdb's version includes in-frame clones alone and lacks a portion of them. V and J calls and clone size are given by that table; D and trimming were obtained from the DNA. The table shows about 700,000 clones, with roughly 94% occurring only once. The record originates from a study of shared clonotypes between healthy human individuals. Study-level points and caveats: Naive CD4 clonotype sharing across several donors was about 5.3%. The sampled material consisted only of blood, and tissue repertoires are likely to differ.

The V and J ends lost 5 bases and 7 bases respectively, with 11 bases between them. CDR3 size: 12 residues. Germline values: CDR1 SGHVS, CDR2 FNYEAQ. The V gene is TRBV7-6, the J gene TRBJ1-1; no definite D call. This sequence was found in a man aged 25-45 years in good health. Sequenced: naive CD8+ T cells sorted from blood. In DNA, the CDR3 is TGTGCCAGCAGCCTAAGGACCGATGAAGCTTTCTTT. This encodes CASSLRTDEAFF.